This TCR beta chain was sequenced during a study of neurological immune-mediated disorders. The CDR3 extends over 17 amino acids. V dropped 3 bases and J dropped 3 bases, with 20 bases sitting between them. In germline, CDR1 is KGHSH, CDR2 LQKENI. In this sample, this clonotype turned up many times. Synthesis of cDNA was performed by 5'RACE using 10-nucleotide random UMIs. TCRdb redid the calling of the 5' RACE reads with MiXCR, one entry per CDR3 protein. Altogether 66,000 or so distinct CDR3 sequences are present, around 3% being singletons, with the ten largest covering over 3.5%. PBMCs stored at -80 C, numbering 2 million, were the origin of the unsorted libraries.

The rearrangement joins TRBV18 to TRBJ1-2, with a tentative D call TRBD1 (5 bases). Source material: PBMCs. The clonotype was recovered from a man between 40 and 49 years old with multiple sclerosis. The CDR3 here is CASSPTPPGTVDYGYTF. The CDR3 bases are TGTGCCAGCTCACCTACCCCGCCCGGGACCGTCGACTATGGCTACACCTTC.